The text below deals with one TCR beta chain. This table comes from immunoSEQ multiplex PCR, and its TCRdb copy is limited to in-frame clones, with some not included. This table has 650,000 to 950,000 clones, approximately 83% appearing once. The sample comes from a study of shared T cell receptors in the human thymus. V dropped 7 bases and J dropped 4; count of bases not matched to a gene: 13. The CDR3 is 17 amino acids. Looked up from germline, CDR1 is LNHDA and CDR2 is SQIVND (reference sequence). The data were also submitted as part of a second study, on human thymus T cells. That work contributes: Infants served as donors; they were healthy and Finnish and were having corrective surgery for congenital heart defects. Thymic material originated from resections removed in the course of corrective heart surgery. Reports from related research described highly overlapping thymic repertoires among unrelated individuals.

The sequencing sample was made of thymocytes. The gene calls are TRBV19 and TRBJ2-2; TRBD2 matches 9 bases. This TCR was sampled from a girl under three years old with a congenital heart defect. The chain's CDR3 is CASTLTVAGVRTGELFF. The CDR3 DNA sequence: TGTGCCAGTACTTTGACTGTAGCGGGGGTTCGCACCGGGGAGCTGTTTTTT.